A single sample gave rise to the 22 T cell receptor beta chains below, sequenced in a study of monozygotic twins with inflammatory bowel disease. TCRdb re-called the 5' RACE reads and shows each CDR3 protein once, DNA omitted. The repertoire table contains approximately 210,000 distinct CDR3 sequences. The sample was blood. These TCRs come from a human donor with ulcerative colitis or Crohn's disease, or a healthy co-twin of an affected twin (not recorded which).

The chain is built from TRBV5-1 and TRBJ2-1; the D gene TCRdb calls, TRBD2, cannot be checked with no DNA. The CDR3 runs 14 residues. Germline V gene sequence: CDR1 SGHRS, CDR2 YFSETQ. This CDR3 reads CASSTGLAGNEQFF.

The chain uses TRBV4-3 and TRBJ1-4. Germline CDR1 reads LGHNA; CDR2 reads YSLEER. The CDR3 spans 15 residues. This CDR3 is CASSQDHTTNEKLFF.

The rearrangement links TRBV18 to TRBJ1-1. In germline, CDR1 is KGHSH, CDR2 LQKENI. The CDR3 is made up of 13 amino acids. CDR3: CASSPRTNTEAFF. Together with reference TRBV18 and TRBJ1-1, the CDR3 gives the full variable domain: NAGVMQNPRHLVRRRGQEARLRCSPMKGHSHVYWYRQLPEEGLKFMVYLQKENIIDESGMPKERFSAEFPKEGPSILRIQQVVRGDSAAYFCASSPRTNTEAFFGQGTRLTVV.

CDR3: CASSSDRGYPEAFF. The chain links TRBV25-1 to TRBJ1-1; TCRdb lists TRBD1, though no DNA is available to test this call. Germline V gene data show CDR1 as MGHDK and CDR2 as SYGVNS. This CDR3 is 14 amino acids long.

The chain carries TRBV5-1 and TRBJ2-7. The CDR3 has 14 residues. Germline CDR1 SGHRS, CDR2 YFSETQ. The CDR3 loop reads CASSWKQGSYEQYF. The complete variable domain, with remaining parts taken from reference TRBV5-1 and TRBJ2-7, reads KAGVTQTPRYLIKTRGQQVTLSCSPISGHRSVSWYQQTPGQGLQFLFEYFSETQRNKGNFPGRFSGRQFSNSRSEMNVSTLELGDSALYLCASSWKQGSYEQYFGPGTRLTVT.

The CDR3 region is CASSLRLGATYGYTF. V and J are TRBV27 and TRBJ1-2; TCRdb's D gene call, TRBD1, goes unchecked for lack of DNA. CDR3 size: 15 residues. Per germline, CDR1 MNHEY and CDR2 SMNVEV (reference sequence).

J is TRBJ1-1 and V is TRBV2; the D call from TCRdb, TRBD1, cannot be confirmed without DNA. This CDR3 has 14 amino acids. Germline V gives CDR1 SNHLY, CDR2 FYNNEI. The CDR3 sequence is CASIPGQDLHEAFF.

V and J are TRBV12-3 or TRBV12-4 and TRBJ2-7; TCRdb names TRBD1, which stays unverified in the absence of DNA. This CDR3 has 15 residues. The CDR3 sequence: CASSLKGQGAYEQYF.

The rearrangement uses TRBV7-2 and TRBJ2-1. This CDR3 is built from 14 residues. The germline gives CDR1 SGHTA, CDR2 FQGNSA. This CDR3 is CASRPPLASNEQFF.

V is TRBV3-1 and J is TRBJ2-3; lacking DNA, the TRBD2 call made by TCRdb goes unchecked. CDR1 and CDR2 (germline): LGHDT, YNNKEL (reference sequence). The CDR3 is 16 residues long. CDR3 region: CASSQVSSGYADTQYF.

V gene TRBV6-5 combines with J gene TRBJ2-7. The CDR3 is 16 amino acids. Germline V CDR1 and CDR2: MNHEY, SVGAGI. The CDR3 loop reads CASSYSRQVSYLEQYF.

This rearrangement joins TRBV4-1 to TRBJ2-5. This CDR3 contains 13 residues. Germline V gene lookup returns CDR1 MGHRA and CDR2 YSYEKL. CDR3 amino acids: CASSQEVYETQYF.

The CDR3 reads CSVEGNTEAFF. The chain is built from TRBV29-1 and TRBJ1-1. CDR1 and CDR2 from the germline V gene are SQVTM and ANQGSEA. This CDR3 region has 11 residues.

The chain is built from TRBV5-1 and TRBJ1-4. Germline V gives CDR1 SGHRS, CDR2 YFSETQ. The CDR3 covers 15 residues. The CDR3 here is CASSFGTSSKEKLFF.

The rearrangement links TRBV18 to TRBJ1-6. The CDR3 contains 15 residues. The germline gives CDR1 KGHSH, CDR2 LQKENI. The CDR3 here is CASSPLGEGNSPLHF.

This rearrangement joins TRBV7-2 to TRBJ1-4. This CDR3 has 15 amino acids. Germline values: CDR1 SGHTA, CDR2 FQGNSA. The chain's CDR3 is CASSLGPFEGEKLFF.

The chain couples TRBV4-1 to TRBJ2-1; lacking DNA, the TRBD2 call made by TCRdb goes unchecked. From germline, CDR1 is MGHRA and CDR2 YSYEKL. CDR3 length: 22 residues. The CDR3 loop is CASSQDPGRKTSVPSSYNEQFF.

The V call is TRBV19, the J call TRBJ2-5. The V gene's germline CDR1 is LNHDA and CDR2 SQIVND (reference sequence). There are 13 residues in the CDR3. CDR3 region: CASSKNKWETQYF. Variable domain in full (rest from reference TRBV19 and TRBJ2-5): DGGITQSPKYLFRKEGQNVTLSCEQNLNHDAMYWYRQDPGQGLRLIYYSQIVNDFQKGDIAEGYSVSREKKESFPLTVTSAQKNPTAFYLCASSKNKWETQYFGPGTRLLVL.

The chain is built from TRBV30 and TRBJ2-7; TCRdb's assignment of TRBD2 cannot be checked, as there is no DNA. The V gene's germline CDR1 is GTSNPN and CDR2 SVGIG (reference sequence). The CDR3 contains 14 residues. CDR3 in amino acids: CAWKVAVGSYEQYF.

The chain joins TRBV20-1 to TRBJ2-1; the TRBD2 assignment by TCRdb is unverifiable without DNA. Per germline, CDR1 DFQATT and CDR2 SNEGSKA (reference sequence). The CDR3 loop spans 14 amino acids. The CDR3 spells CSATLSGGGNEQFF.

CDR3 protein: CSAPETYTGELFF. The V call is TRBV20-1, the J call TRBJ2-2. CDR1 and CDR2 (germline): DFQATT, SNEGSKA (reference sequence). The CDR3 spans 13 residues.

This clonotype counts as medium-sized by frequency. The chain is built from TRBV6-5 and TRBJ1-2. Germline CDR1 MNHEY, CDR2 SVGAGI. The CDR3 runs 13 residues. The CDR3 reads CASSYGVSYGYTF.